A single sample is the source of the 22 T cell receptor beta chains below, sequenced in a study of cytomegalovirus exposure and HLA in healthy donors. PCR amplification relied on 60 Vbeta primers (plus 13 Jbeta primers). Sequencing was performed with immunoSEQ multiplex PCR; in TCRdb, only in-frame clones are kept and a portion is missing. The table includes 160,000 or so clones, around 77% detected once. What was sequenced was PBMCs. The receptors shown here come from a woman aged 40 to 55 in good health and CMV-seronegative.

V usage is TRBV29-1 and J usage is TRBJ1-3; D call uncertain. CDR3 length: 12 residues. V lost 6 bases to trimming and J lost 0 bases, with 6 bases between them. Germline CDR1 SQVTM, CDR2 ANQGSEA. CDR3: CSVESSGNTIYF. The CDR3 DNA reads TGCAGCGTCGAGAGCTCTGGAAACACCATATATTTT.

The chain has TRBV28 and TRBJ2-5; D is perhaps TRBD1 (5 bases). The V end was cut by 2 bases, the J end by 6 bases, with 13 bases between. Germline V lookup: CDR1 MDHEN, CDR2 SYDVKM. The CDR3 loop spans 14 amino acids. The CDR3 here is CASSLQAGLQTQYF. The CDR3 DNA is TGTGCCAGCAGTTTACAGGCAGGGTTGCAGACCCAGTACTTC.

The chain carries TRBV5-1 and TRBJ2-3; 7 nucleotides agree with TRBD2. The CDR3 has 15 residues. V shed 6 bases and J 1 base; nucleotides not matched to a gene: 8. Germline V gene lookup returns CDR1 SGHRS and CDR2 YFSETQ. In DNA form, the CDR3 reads TGCGCCAGCACTCAGCGGGAAAGGGGCACAGATACGCAGTATTTT. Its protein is CASTQRERGTDTQYF. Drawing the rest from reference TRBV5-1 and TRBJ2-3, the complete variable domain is KAGVTQTPRYLIKTRGQQVTLSCSPISGHRSVSWYQQTPGQGLQFLFEYFSETQRNKGNFPGRFSGRQFSNSRSEMNVSTLELGDSALYLCASTQRERGTDTQYFGPGTRLTVL.

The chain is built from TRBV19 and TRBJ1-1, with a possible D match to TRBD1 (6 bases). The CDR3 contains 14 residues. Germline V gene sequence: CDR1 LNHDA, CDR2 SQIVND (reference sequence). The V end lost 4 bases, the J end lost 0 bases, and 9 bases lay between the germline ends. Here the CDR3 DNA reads TGTGCCAGTAGTAAAGGACAGATGAACACTGAAGCTTTCTTT. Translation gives CASSKGQMNTEAFF. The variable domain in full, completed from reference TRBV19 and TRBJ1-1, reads DGGITQSPKYLFRKEGQNVTLSCEQNLNHDAMYWYRQDPGQGLRLIYYSQIVNDFQKGDIAEGYSVSREKKESFPLTVTSAQKNPTAFYLCASSKGQMNTEAFFGQGTRLTVV.

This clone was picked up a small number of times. The CDR3 loop is CASSSRTSDETQYF. DNA for the CDR3: TGTGCCAGCAGCTCGAGGACTAGCGATGAGACCCAGTACTTC. This chain links TRBV5-4 with TRBJ2-5; 9 bases map to TRBD2. The CDR3 loop spans 14 amino acids. With 3 bases clipped from V and 5 bases from J, the junction kept 5 bases outside the gene matches. In germline, CDR1 is SGHNT, CDR2 YYREEE (reference sequence). The full variable domain, rest sourced from reference TRBV5-4 and TRBJ2-5, is ETGVTQSPTHLIKTRGQQVTLRCSSQSGHNTVSWYQQALGQGPQFIFQYYREEENGRGNFPPRFSGLQFPNYSSELNVNALELDDSALYLCASSSRTSDETQYFGPGTRLLVL.

Here the CDR3 DNA reads TGTGCCAGCAGCTTAATGGGACTAGCGGGAGGGCAGGCCGGAGCAGATACGCAGTATTTT. Translating it yields CASSLMGLAGGQAGADTQYF. This sequence joins TRBV7-6 and TRBJ2-3, with TRBD2 matching over 16 bases. The CDR3 is made up of 20 amino acids. V lost 2 bases and J lost 4; bases outside the gene matches: 12. The germline gives CDR1 SGHVS, CDR2 FNYEAQ.

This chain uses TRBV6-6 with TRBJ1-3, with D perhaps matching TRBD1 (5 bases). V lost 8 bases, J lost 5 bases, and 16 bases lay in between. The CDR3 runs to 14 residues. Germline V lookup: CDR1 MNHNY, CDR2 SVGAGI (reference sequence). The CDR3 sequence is CASLTGTRRNTIYF. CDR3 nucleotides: TGTGCCAGCCTCACCGGGACTCGTAGAAACACCATATATTTT.

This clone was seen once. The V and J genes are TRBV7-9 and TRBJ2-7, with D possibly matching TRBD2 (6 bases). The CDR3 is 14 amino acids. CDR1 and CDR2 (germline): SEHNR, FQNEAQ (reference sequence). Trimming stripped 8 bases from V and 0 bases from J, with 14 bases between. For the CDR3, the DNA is TGTGCCAGCGCGGGGACGAAGAGCTCCTACGAGCAGTACTTC. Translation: CASAGTKSSYEQYF.

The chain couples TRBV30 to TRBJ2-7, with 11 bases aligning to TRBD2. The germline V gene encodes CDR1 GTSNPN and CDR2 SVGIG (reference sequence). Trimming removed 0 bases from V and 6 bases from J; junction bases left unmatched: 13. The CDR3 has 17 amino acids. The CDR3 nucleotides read TGTGCCTGGAGTGTCTCGCGGACTAGCGGGTGGAGCTCCGAGCAGTACTTC. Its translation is CAWSVSRTSGWSSEQYF.

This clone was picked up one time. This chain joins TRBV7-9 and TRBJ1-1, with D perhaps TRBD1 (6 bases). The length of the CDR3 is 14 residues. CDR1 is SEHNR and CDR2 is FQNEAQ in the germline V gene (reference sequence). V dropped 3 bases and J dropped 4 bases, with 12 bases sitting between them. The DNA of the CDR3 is TGTGCCAGCAGCTTTCAGGGGCAGGGCACTGAAGCTTTCTTT. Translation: CASSFQGQGTEAFF.

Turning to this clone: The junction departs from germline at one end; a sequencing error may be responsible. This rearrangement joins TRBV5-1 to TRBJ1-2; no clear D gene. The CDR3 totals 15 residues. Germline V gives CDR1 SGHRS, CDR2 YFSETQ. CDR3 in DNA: TGCGCCAGCACCTTGGGGTCCAGGCAGACACAGGGCTACACCTTC. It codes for CASTLGSRQTQGYTF.

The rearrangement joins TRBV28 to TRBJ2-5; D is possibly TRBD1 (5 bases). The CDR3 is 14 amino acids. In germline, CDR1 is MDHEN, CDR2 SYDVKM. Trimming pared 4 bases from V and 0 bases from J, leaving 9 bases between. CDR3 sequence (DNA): TGTGCCAGCAGTTACCAGGGCCACCAAGAGACCCAGTACTTC. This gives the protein CASSYQGHQETQYF.

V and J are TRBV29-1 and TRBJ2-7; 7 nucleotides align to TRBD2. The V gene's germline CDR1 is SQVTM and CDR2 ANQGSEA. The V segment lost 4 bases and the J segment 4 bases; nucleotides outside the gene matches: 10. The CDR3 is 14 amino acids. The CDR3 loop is CSVVSGLAAYEQYF. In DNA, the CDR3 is TGCAGCGTTGTGAGTGGCCTAGCGGCATACGAGCAGTACTTC.

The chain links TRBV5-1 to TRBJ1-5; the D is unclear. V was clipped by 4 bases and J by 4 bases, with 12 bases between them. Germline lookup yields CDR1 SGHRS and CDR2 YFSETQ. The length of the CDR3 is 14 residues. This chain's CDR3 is CASSTVPGNQPQHF. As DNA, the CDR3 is TGCGCCAGCAGCACCGTCCCGGGTAATCAGCCCCAGCATTTT.

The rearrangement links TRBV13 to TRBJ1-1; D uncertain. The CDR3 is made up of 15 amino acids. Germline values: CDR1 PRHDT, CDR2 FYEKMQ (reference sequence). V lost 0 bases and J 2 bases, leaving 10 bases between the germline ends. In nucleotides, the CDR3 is TGTGCCAGCAGCTTAGGGCACGCGTCAAACACTGAAGCTTTCTTT. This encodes CASSLGHASNTEAFF.

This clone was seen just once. CDR3 sequence: CSSTGGSTSMNTEAFF. The CDR3 DNA reads as TGCAGCTCAACAGGGGGCTCTACTTCTATGAACACTGAAGCTTTCTTT. J is TRBJ1-1 and V is TRBV29-1; 9 bases align to TRBD1. Per germline, CDR1 SQVTM and CDR2 ANQGSEA. This CDR3 is 16 amino acids long. The J segment lost 0 bases and the V segment lost 8 bases, leaving 13 bases of the junction unmatched.

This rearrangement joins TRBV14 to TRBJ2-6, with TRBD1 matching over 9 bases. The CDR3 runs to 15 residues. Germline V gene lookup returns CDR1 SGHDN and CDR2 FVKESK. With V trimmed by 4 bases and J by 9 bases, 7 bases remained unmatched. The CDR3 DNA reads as TGTGCCAGCAGCCCGCCGGGACAGGGCGACAACGTCCTGACTTTC. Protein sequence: CASSPPGQGDNVLTF.

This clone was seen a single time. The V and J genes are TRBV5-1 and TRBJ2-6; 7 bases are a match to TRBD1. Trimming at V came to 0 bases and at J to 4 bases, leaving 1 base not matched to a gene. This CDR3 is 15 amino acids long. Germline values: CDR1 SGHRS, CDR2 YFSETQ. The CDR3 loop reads CASSLEGAGANVLTF. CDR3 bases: TGCGCCAGCAGCTTGGAGGGGGCCGGGGCCAACGTCCTGACTTTC. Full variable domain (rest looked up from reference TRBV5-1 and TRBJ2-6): KAGVTQTPRYLIKTRGQQVTLSCSPISGHRSVSWYQQTPGQGLQFLFEYFSETQRNKGNFPGRFSGRQFSNSRSEMNVSTLELGDSALYLCASSLEGAGANVLTFGAGSRLTVL.

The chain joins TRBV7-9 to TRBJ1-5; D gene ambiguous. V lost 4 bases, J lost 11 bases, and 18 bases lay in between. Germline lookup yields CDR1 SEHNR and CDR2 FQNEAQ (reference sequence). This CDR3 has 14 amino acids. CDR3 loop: CASSWEGGVSAQHF. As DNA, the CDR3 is TGTGCCAGCAGCTGGGAGGGTGGAGTGTCAGCCCAGCATTTT.

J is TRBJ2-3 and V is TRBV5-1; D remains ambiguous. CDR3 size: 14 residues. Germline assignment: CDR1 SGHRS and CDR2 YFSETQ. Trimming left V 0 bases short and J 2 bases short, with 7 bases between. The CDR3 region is CASSLARPTDTQYF. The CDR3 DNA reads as TGCGCCAGCAGCTTGGCCAGGCCCACAGATACGCAGTATTTT.

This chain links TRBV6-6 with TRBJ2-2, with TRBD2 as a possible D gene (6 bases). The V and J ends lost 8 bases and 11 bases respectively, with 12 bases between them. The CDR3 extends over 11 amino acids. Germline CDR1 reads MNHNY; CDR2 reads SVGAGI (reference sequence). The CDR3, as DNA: TGTGCCAGCCCCGCGGGGCTTGAGCTGTTTTTT. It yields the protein CASPAGLELFF.

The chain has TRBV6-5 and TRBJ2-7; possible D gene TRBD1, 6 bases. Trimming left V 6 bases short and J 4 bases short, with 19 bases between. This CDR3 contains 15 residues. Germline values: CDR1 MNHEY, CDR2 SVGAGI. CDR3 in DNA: TGTGCCAGCAGCCCTCTTACGGGACACACTTACGAGCAGTACTTC. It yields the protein CASSPLTGHTYEQYF.